A single sample is the source of the 27 T cell receptor beta chains below, sequenced in a study of cytomegalovirus exposure and HLA in healthy donors. The PCR contained 60 Vbeta and 13 Jbeta primers. Method: immunoSEQ multiplex PCR; TCRdb's copy keeps in-frame clones and lacks some. There are some 100,000 clones in the sample; 65% to 85% occur only once, and around 1.9% lies in the top ten. The specimen sequenced was PBMCs. These TCRs come from a man aged 18 to 30 in good health and CMV-seronegative.

A single count supports this clone. This chain joins TRBV30 and TRBJ2-1, with 11 bases aligning to TRBD2. The CDR3 has 17 amino acids. Germline CDR1 GTSNPN, CDR2 SVGIG (reference sequence). The J segment lost 5 bases and the V segment lost 2 bases, leaving 11 bases of the junction unmatched. CDR3 nucleotide sequence: TGTGCCTGGAGTCCCAACCGACTAGCGGGAACCGACAATGAGCAGTTCTTC. This gives the protein CAWSPNRLAGTDNEQFF. The full variable domain, rest sourced from reference TRBV30 and TRBJ2-1, is SQTIHQWPATLVQPVGSPLSLECTVEGTSNPNLYWYRQAAGRGLQLLFYSVGIGQISSEVPQNLSASRPQDRQFILSSKKLLLSDSGFYLCAWSPNRLAGTDNEQFFGPGTRLTVL.

The chain combines TRBV2 with TRBJ2-7; weak D call: TRBD2 (7 bases). Looked up from germline, CDR1 is SNHLY and CDR2 is FYNNEI. CDR3 length: 15 residues. V was shortened by 2 bases and J by 3 bases, with 14 bases between the two germline ends. The CDR3 coding sequence is TGTGCCAGCAGTGAATCCCGCGGGGGCATCTACGAGCAGTACTTC. Translating it yields CASSESRGGIYEQYF.

V usage is TRBV15 and J usage is TRBJ2-3; no clear D. Germline V gene sequence: CDR1 LNHNV, CDR2 YYDKDF (reference sequence). This CDR3 spans 14 amino acids. The V gene lost 5 bases and the J gene lost 6 bases, with 15 bases spanning the gap. The CDR3 loop reads CATSGPSSTDTQYF. Written as DNA, the CDR3 is TGTGCCACCAGCGGGCCCTCGTCCACGGATACGCAGTATTTT.

CDR3 sequence reads: CASSPTANTEAFF. DNA of the CDR3: TGTGCCAGCAGCCCCACAGCAAACACTGAAGCTTTCTTT. The chain links TRBV7-6 to TRBJ1-1; D unresolved. CDR1 is SGHVS, CDR2 FNYEAQ, per germline. Trimming cost V 5 bases and J 2 bases, with 9 bases left between them. This CDR3 has 13 amino acids.

This clone was recorded a few times. The J gene is TRBJ2-1, the V gene TRBV6-5, with 9 bases matching TRBD2. Trimming removed 5 bases from V and 5 bases from J; junction bases left unmatched: 7. CDR3 size: 15 residues. From germline, CDR1 is MNHEY and CDR2 SVGAGI. CDR3 loop: CASSRGLAYNNEQFF. The CDR3 nucleotides are TGTGCCAGCAGTCGAGGACTAGCGTATAACAATGAGCAGTTCTTC.

The V gene is TRBV28, the J gene TRBJ1-1; possible D gene TRBD1, 6 bases. CDR3 length: 12 residues. CDR1 and CDR2 from the germline V gene are MDHEN and SYDVKM. The V and J ends lost 5 bases and 7 bases respectively, with 11 bases between them. The CDR3 nucleotides are TGTGCCAGCAGTGTAGGACAGCATGAAGCTTTCTTT. Translating gives CASSVGQHEAFF.

This clone appeared a single time. This chain joins TRBV5-1 and TRBJ1-2; D is possibly TRBD1 (6 bases). V was shortened by 0 bases and J by 7 bases, with 22 bases between the two germline ends. Germline CDR1 reads SGHRS; CDR2 reads YFSETQ. The CDR3 sequence is 17 residues long. This chain's CDR3 is CASSLAPGKGVWSGYTF. The CDR3 DNA reads TGCGCCAGCAGCTTGGCCCCTGGGAAGGGGGTATGGTCTGGCTACACCTTC.

This clone appeared a single time. V and J are TRBV29-1 and TRBJ2-7; no clear D. The V end was cut by 4 bases, the J end by 3 bases, with 10 bases between. CDR3 length: 12 amino acids. Germline assignment: CDR1 SQVTM and CDR2 ANQGSEA. CDR3 DNA sequence: TGCAGCGTTGGAATTGCGTTCTACGAGCAGTACTTC. Its protein is CSVGIAFYEQYF.

V gene TRBV14 combines with J gene TRBJ2-7; TRBD2 agrees at 11 bases. Germline V gene lookup returns CDR1 SGHDN and CDR2 FVKESK. The CDR3 totals 17 residues. Losses at the gene ends were 3 bases for V and 4 bases for J; bases not matched to a gene: 11. CDR3 in amino acids: CASSHRSLLAGAYEQYF. The CDR3 region has the DNA TGTGCCAGCAGCCACCGCAGCCTACTAGCGGGAGCATACGAGCAGTACTTC.

This chain joins TRBV10-2 and TRBJ1-1; D is ambiguous. This CDR3 has 13 residues. Per germline, CDR1 WSHSY and CDR2 SAAADI. Trimming left V 6 bases short and J 1 base short, with 9 bases between. CDR3 bases: TGCGCCAGCAGGGGCGTTTCGAACACTGAAGCTTTCTTT. This sequence encodes CASRGVSNTEAFF.

V gene TRBV11-2 combines with J gene TRBJ2-7; 7 bases are a match to TRBD2. Germline loops: CDR1 SGHAT, CDR2 FQNNGV. There are 15 residues in the CDR3. V lost 1 base to trimming and J lost 6 bases; unmatched junction nucleotides: 9. The CDR3 region is CASSLGRAGVSEQYF. CDR3 in DNA: TGTGCCAGCAGCTTAGGTAGGGCGGGAGTGAGCGAGCAGTACTTC.

J is TRBJ2-3 and V is TRBV6-1; tentatively, D is TRBD1 (6 bases). Germline V gene lookup returns CDR1 MNHNS and CDR2 SASEGT. V dropped 6 bases and J dropped 0 bases, with 7 bases sitting between them. CDR3 length: 13 residues. CDR3 in amino acids: CASRGASTDTQYF. Here the CDR3 DNA reads TGTGCCAGCAGGGGGGCAAGCACAGATACGCAGTATTTT.

This clone was recorded only once. The V gene is TRBV29-1, the J gene TRBJ1-2; TRBD1 matches at 7 bases. The CDR3 sequence is 13 residues long. Germline V gives CDR1 SQVTM, CDR2 ANQGSEA. Unmatched junction bases numbered 4, after V lost 4 bases and J lost 2 bases. For the CDR3, the DNA is TGCAGCGTTGCCCAGACAGGGAACTATGGCTACACCTTC. Translating it yields CSVAQTGNYGYTF.

The chain joins TRBV6-5 to TRBJ2-4; 9 bases agree with TRBD2. CDR1 and CDR2 (germline): MNHEY, SVGAGI. V shed 6 bases, J shed 6 bases, and the junction held 9 bases outside the gene matches. CDR3 length: 15 amino acids. CDR3: CASSSPLAGLNIQYF. The CDR3 DNA reads as TGTGCCAGCAGCTCCCCACTAGCGGGTTTAAACATTCAGTACTTC.

CDR3 in amino acids: CASSLVGTSGTYNEQFF. Written as DNA, the CDR3 is TGTGCCAGCAGCTTAGTTGGGACTAGCGGAACCTACAATGAGCAGTTCTTC. The rearrangement uses TRBV13 and TRBJ2-1; 11 bases map to TRBD2. CDR3 size: 17 residues. Germline CDR1 is PRHDT and CDR2 is FYEKMQ (reference sequence). Losses at the gene ends were 1 base for V and 2 bases for J; bases not matched to a gene: 4.

The rearrangement joins TRBV19 to TRBJ2-1, with D maybe TRBD1 (5 bases). Germline loops: CDR1 LNHDA, CDR2 SQIVND (reference sequence). Between the trimmed V and J ends, which lost 4 bases and 5 bases, there was a span of 15 bases. CDR3 length: 15 residues. The DNA of the CDR3 is TGTGCCAGTAGTACTGGACAAATTGGCCACAATGAGCAGTTCTTC. Amino acid sequence: CASSTGQIGHNEQFF.

This rearrangement joins TRBV10-1 to TRBJ2-3; maybe TRBD2 (5 bases). Between the trimmed V and J ends, which lost 0 bases and 1 base, there was a span of 11 bases. Germline V gene sequence: CDR1 WNHNN, CDR2 SYGVQD (reference sequence). CDR3 size: 16 residues. CDR3 loop: CASSESSGVGTDTQYF. The CDR3 nucleotides read TGCGCCAGCAGTGAGTCGAGCGGAGTTGGCACAGATACGCAGTATTTT.

The chain recombines TRBV2 with TRBJ2-5, with TRBD2 identical over 9 bases. This CDR3 spans 14 amino acids. Unmatched junction bases numbered 8, after V lost 5 bases and J lost 7 bases. CDR1 is SNHLY, CDR2 FYNNEI, per germline. Here the CDR3 DNA reads TGTGCCAGCAGTTCTAGCGGGACGCCAGGGACCCAGTACTTC. It encodes CASSSSGTPGTQYF.

The gene calls are TRBV7-8 and TRBJ1-1, with D possibly being TRBD1 (5 bases). The germline CDR1 and CDR2 sequences are SGHVS and FQNEAQ. CDR3 length: 15 amino acids. Trimming removed 10 bases from V and 3 bases from J, with 21 bases in between. For the CDR3, the DNA is TGTGCCACCGCGAAAGGGACCTCGGGGGACACTGAAGCTTTCTTT. It specifies CATAKGTSGDTEAFF.

The chain couples TRBV7-9 to TRBJ1-1; maybe TRBD1 (5 bases). V was cut by 1 base and J by 4 bases, with 7 bases left in between. The CDR3 is 13 amino acids. Germline values: CDR1 SEHNR, CDR2 FQNEAQ (reference sequence). The CDR3 spells CASSLVGLTEAFF. CDR3 nucleotides: TGTGCCAGCAGCTTAGTGGGGCTCACTGAAGCTTTCTTT.

The chain combines TRBV5-6 with TRBJ2-7, with a tentative D call TRBD1 (5 bases). This CDR3 has 13 amino acids. Trimming shortened V by 2 bases and J by 4 bases, and 10 bases separated the two germline ends. Per germline, CDR1 SGHDT and CDR2 YYEEEE. Here the CDR3 reads CASSFRGNYEQYF. The CDR3, as DNA: TGTGCCAGCAGCTTTAGGGGTAATTACGAGCAGTACTTC.

This chain links TRBV6-5 with TRBJ1-2; 10 positions agree with TRBD1. The germline gives CDR1 MNHEY, CDR2 SVGAGI. Trimming at V came to 6 bases and at J to 8 bases, leaving 12 bases not matched to a gene. The CDR3 length is 15 residues. The CDR3 reads CASRDAGTGEKGYTF. The DNA for the CDR3 is TGTGCCAGCAGAGATGCCGGGACAGGGGAGAAAGGCTACACCTTC.

The chain uses TRBV15 and TRBJ2-5; D uncertain. V lost 4 bases to trimming and J lost 4 bases, with 13 bases between them. CDR3 size: 14 residues. CDR1 and CDR2 from the germline V gene are LNHNV and YYDKDF (reference sequence). CDR3 in amino acids: CATSKWKSGETQYF. In DNA form, the CDR3 reads TGTGCCACCAGCAAATGGAAATCAGGAGAGACCCAGTACTTC.

The DNA for the CDR3 is TGTGCCAGCAGTTTATCACAACAGGGAGATGAAGCTTTCTTT. It yields the protein CASSLSQQGDEAFF. The chain carries TRBV28 and TRBJ1-1; the D gene is possibly TRBD1 (6 bases). Germline-derived CDR1 and CDR2 are MDHEN and SYDVKM. The ends were cut back, 1 base at V and 7 bases at J, with 13 bases in the middle. The CDR3 length is 14 residues.

V and J are TRBV6-1 and TRBJ2-7; D may be TRBD1 (5 bases). This CDR3 is built from 14 residues. CDR1 is MNHNS, CDR2 SASEGT, per germline. Trimming left V 2 bases short and J 4 bases short, with 12 bases between. The CDR3 DNA sequence: TGTGCCAGCAGTGAACTGCCAGGGTTGTACGAGCAGTACTTC. This encodes CASSELPGLYEQYF.

This clone was found once. The rearrangement joins TRBV7-8 to TRBJ2-5; TRBD2 matches at 11 bases. The better agreement between TRBJ2-7 and the DNA end casts doubt on the J call. The CDR3 has 14 amino acids. The V gene's germline CDR1 is SGHVS and CDR2 FQNEAQ. The CDR3 region has the DNA TGTGCCAGCACATTAGCGGGAGGGTTATACGAGCAGTACTTC. It translates to CASTLAGGLYEQYF.

This chain joins TRBV7-2 and TRBJ2-3, with D unresolved. Deletions cut 2 bases from V and 1 base from J, with 7 bases between. Germline assignment: CDR1 SGHTA and CDR2 FQGNSA. CDR3 size: 14 residues. The CDR3 spells CASSLSLGTDTQYF. The CDR3 DNA follows: TGTGCCAGCAGCTTAAGCCTAGGCACAGATACGCAGTATTTT.